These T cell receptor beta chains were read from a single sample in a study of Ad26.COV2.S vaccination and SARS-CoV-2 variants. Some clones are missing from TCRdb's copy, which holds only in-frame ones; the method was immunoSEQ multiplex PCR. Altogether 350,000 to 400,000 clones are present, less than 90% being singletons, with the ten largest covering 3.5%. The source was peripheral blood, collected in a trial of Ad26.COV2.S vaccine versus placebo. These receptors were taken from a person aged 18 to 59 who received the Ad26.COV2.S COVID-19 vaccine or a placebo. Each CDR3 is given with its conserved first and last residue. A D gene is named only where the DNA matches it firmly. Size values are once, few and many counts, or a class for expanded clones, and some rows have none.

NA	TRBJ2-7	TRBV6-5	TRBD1	TGTGCCAGCACGGGACAGGGGTACGAGCAGTACTTC	CASTGQGYEQYF
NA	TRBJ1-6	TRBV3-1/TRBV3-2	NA	TGTGCCAGCACCACATCAGGGACTGCCTTTGGTTCACCCCTCCACTTT	CASTTSGTAFGSPLHF
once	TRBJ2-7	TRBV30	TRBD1	TGTGCCTGGAGTCCCGGGACAGTCTCCTACGAGCAGTACTTC	CAWSPGTVSYEQYF
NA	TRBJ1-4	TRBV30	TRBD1	TGTGCCTGGAGTGCATCCGCCGGGACAGGTGCTGAAAAACTGTTTTTT	CAWSASAGTGAEKLFF
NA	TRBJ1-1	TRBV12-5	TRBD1	TGTGCTAGTGGTTTGGTACTGGGTACAGGGACAGTTGAAGCTTTCTTT	CASGLVLGTGTVEAFF
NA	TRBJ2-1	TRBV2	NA	TGTGCCAGCAGTGATTTCTGGGACGAGAGCTCCTACAATGAGCAGTTCTTC	CASSDFWDESSYNEQFF
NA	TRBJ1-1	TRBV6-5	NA	TGTGCCAGCAATACAAGGGCAGGACAAGTTTCGGAAGCTTTCTTT	CASNTRAGQVSEAFF
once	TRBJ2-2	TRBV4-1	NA	TGCGCCAGCAGCCAAGATTTAGGGGCTGGTGGGGACGGGGAGCTGTTTTTT	CASSQDLGAGGDGELFF
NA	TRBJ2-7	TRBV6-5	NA	TGTGCCAGCAGCAGTCGTAGGAACTACGAGCAGTACTTC	CASSSRRNYEQYF
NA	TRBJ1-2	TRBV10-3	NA	TGTGCCATCAGTGAGTCTGCTTGGGAGGGGGATGGCTACACCTTC	CAISESAWEGDGYTF
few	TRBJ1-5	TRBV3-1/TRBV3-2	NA	TGTGCCAGCAGCCAAGATCACCAGCCCCAGCATTTT	CASSQDHQPQHF
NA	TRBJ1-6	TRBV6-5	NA	TGTGCCAGCAGTTACGAACAGGGAATATTATCACCCCTCCACTTT	CASSYEQGILSPLHF
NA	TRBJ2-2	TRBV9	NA	TGTGCCAGCAGCCCTCACGCCGGGGGAATAGAGAACACCGGGGAGCTGTTTTTT	CASSPHAGGIENTGELFF
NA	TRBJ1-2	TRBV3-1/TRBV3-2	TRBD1	TGTGCCAGCAGCCTTTCGAACAGGGGGCAAAATGGCTACACCTTC	CASSLSNRGQNGYTF
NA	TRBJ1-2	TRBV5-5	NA	TGTGCCAGCAGCTTGGCGGGACACAACTATGGCTACACCTTC	CASSLAGHNYGYTF
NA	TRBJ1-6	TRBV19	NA	TGTGCCAGTAGCTTTGGAGGAGGCTTGAGGCCCCTCCACTTT	CASSFGGGLRPLHF
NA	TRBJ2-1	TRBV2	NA	TGTGCCAGCAGTGAGGACAGAAGCTCCTACAATGAGCAGTTCTTC	CASSEDRSSYNEQFF
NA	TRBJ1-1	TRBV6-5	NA	TGTGCCAGCAGTTTCCGGGAGATCACTGAAGCTTTCTTT	CASSFREITEAFF
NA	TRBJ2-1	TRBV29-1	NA	TGCAGCGTTCACCGGGGGAATGAGCAGTTCTTC	CSVHRGNEQFF
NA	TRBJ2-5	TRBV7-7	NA	TGTGCCAGCAGCCCGAATAAAGAGACCCAGTACTTC	CASSPNKETQYF
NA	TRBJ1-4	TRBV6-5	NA	TGTGCCAGCAGTTACTCGATGGAGTTTGGCGAAAAACTGTTTTTT	CASSYSMEFGEKLFF
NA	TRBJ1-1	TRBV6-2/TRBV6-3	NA	TGTGCCAGCAGTGCCGTTGGGTTTCGGGTGGCCAACACTGAAGCTTTCTTT	CASSAVGFRVANTEAFF
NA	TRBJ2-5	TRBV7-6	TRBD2	TGTGCCAGCAGCGCCCCGGGACTAGCAAAGGAAGAGACCCAGTACTTC	CASSAPGLAKEETQYF
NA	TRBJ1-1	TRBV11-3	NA	TGTGCCAGCAGCTTATACTCCGGAACTGAAGCTTTCTTT	CASSLYSGTEAFF
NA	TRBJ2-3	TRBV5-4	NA	TGTGCCAGCAGCGAGACTAGACTCACAGATACGCAGTATTTT	CASSETRLTDTQYF
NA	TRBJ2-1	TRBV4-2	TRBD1	TGTGCCAGCAGCCAAGATTACGGGACAGGGTTTGAGCAGTTCTTC	CASSQDYGTGFEQFF
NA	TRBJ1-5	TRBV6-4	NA	TGTGCCAGCAGCCAGGACGGAGGATTTAGCAATCAGCCCCAGCATTTT	CASSQDGGFSNQPQHF
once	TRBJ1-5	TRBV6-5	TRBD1	TGTGCCAGCGGGTCCACCGGGACAGGGGGATGGCCCCAGCATTTT	CASGSTGTGGWPQHF
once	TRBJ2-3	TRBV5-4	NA	TGTGCCAGCAGCCGGCGGGTCAGGATGAAGGAAGATACGCAGTATTTT	CASSRRVRMKEDTQYF
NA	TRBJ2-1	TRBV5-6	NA	TGTGCCAGCAGCCCGGGGACGGGCCGCCCGAGGAATGAGCAGTTCTTC	CASSPGTGRPRNEQFF
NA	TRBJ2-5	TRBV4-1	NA	TGCGCCAGCAGCCTCTCTAGCTCCCAAGAGACCCAGTACTTC	CASSLSSSQETQYF
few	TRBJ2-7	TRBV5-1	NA	TGCGCCAGCAGCTTGGCGGGGGTCCGCGAGCAGTACTTC	CASSLAGVREQYF
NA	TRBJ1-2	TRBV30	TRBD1	TGTGCCTGGAGTGTAGGGTGGCAGGGGGCACCCTATGGCTACACCTTC	CAWSVGWQGAPYGYTF
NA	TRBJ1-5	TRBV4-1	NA	TGCGCCAGCAGCCCTCATGGGGTCGATCAGCCCCAGCATTTT	CASSPHGVDQPQHF
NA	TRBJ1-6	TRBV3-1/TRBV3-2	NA	TGTGCCAGCAGCCAACTAAGTTCACCCCTCCACTTT	CASSQLSSPLHF
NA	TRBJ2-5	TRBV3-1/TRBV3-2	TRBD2	TGTGCCAGCAGGGGACTAACACAAGAGACCCAGTACTTC	CASRGLTQETQYF
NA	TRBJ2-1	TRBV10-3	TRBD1	TGTGCCATCAGCCCGACAGGGGTCAATGAGCAGTTCTTC	CAISPTGVNEQFF
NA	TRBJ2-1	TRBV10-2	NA	TGCGCCAGCAGTGACACGGGACGCATGTACAAGGATGAGCAGTTCTTC	CASSDTGRMYKDEQFF
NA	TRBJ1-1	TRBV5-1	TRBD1	TGCGCCAGCAGCACATCCGGGACAGGGAACACTGAAGCTTTCTTT	CASSTSGTGNTEAFF
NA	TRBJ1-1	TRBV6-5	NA	TGTGCCAGCAGTTACTCGAGGGAGCACACTGAAGCTTTCTTT	CASSYSREHTEAFF
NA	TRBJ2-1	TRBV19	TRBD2	TGTGCCAGTAGCCAAGGCGGGGGTGCATACAATGAGCAGTTCTTC	CASSQGGGAYNEQFF
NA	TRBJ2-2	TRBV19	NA	TGTGCCAGTAGAAGACAAATCTGGAACACCGGGGAGCTGTTTTTT	CASRRQIWNTGELFF
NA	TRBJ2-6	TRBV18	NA	TGTGCCAGCTCACCACCCCAGGGGACTTCCTCTGGGGCCAACGTCCTGACTTTC	CASSPPQGTSSGANVLTF
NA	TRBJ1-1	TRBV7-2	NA	TGTGCCAGCAGCTTTCCAGGAGAAGCTTTCTTT	CASSFPGEAFF
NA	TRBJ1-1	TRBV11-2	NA	TGTGCCAGCAGCTTAGATATCGGGTACGACACTGAAGCTTTCTTT	CASSLDIGYDTEAFF
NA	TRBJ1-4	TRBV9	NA	TGTGCCAGCAGCCCGGGGACGGACTCGAATGAAAAACTGTTTTTT	CASSPGTDSNEKLFF
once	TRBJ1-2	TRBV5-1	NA	TGCGCCAGCAGCTTGTACAGTAACTATGGCTACACCTTC	CASSLYSNYGYTF
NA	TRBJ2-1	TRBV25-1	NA	TGTGCCAGCAGTGCAGGGCAACGTTACAATGAGCAGTTCTTC	CASSAGQRYNEQFF
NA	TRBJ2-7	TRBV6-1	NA	TGTGCCAGCAGTGAACCCCCACTAGGGCCGCAGATCCTCTACGAGCAGTACTTC	CASSEPPLGPQILYEQYF
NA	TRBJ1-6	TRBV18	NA	TGTGCCAGCTCTCTTGCAGGGCACAATTCACCCCTCCACTTT	CASSLAGHNSPLHF
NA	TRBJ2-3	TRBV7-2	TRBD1	TGTGCCAGCAGCTTTCGAGGGACAGGGAGGCTCACAGATACGCAGTATTTT	CASSFRGTGRLTDTQYF
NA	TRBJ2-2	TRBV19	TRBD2	TGTGCCAGTAGTATTCTGACGGGAGGGGACACCGGGGAGCTGTTTTTT	CASSILTGGDTGELFF
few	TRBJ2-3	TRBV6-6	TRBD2	TGTGCCAGCAGTCCTAGCGGGGGGGTTTCAGATACGCAGTATTTT	CASSPSGGVSDTQYF